This T cell receptor (beta chain) derives from a study of vaccination and CD4 T cells after COVID-19. Indicated treatment: roughly 10-day PBMC culture with coronavirus spike peptide pools or control peptides (ViraFEST assay). A note on this clonotype: Its antigen remains unidentified.

The Oncomine TCR Beta short-read assay was applied to DNA of cultured CD4+ T cells. TCRdb re-analysed the PCR reads in MiXCR, keeping a single row per CDR3 protein. The top ten hold 12% of the sample, which has some 13,000 distinct CDR3 sequences, 30% to 35% seen once. The CDR3 is 13 residues long. Trimming took off 3 bases at V and 3 bases at J, with 11 bases between the two ends. From germline, CDR1 is DFQATT and CDR2 SNEGSKA (reference sequence). The V call is TRBV20-1, the J call TRBJ2-5; D perhaps matches TRBD1 (5 bases). The sequencing input was CD4+ T cells from blood, cultured in vitro. The source is a human donor who had recovered from COVID-19. The CDR3 spells CSARPPGKETQYF. CDR3 sequence (DNA): TGCAGTGCTAGGCCCCCAGGGAAAGAGACCCAGTACTTC.